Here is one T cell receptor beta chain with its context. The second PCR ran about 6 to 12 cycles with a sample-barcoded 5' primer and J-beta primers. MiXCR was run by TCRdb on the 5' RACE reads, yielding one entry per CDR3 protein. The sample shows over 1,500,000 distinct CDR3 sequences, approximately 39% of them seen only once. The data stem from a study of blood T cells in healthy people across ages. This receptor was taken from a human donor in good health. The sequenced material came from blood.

CDR3 sequence reads: CSVVVGQHYGYTF. DNA for the CDR3: TGCAGCGTTGTAGTCGGACAACACTATGGCTACACCTTC. V is TRBV29-1 and J is TRBJ1-2, with D perhaps matching TRBD1 (5 bases). Germline V gene lookup returns CDR1 SQVTM and CDR2 ANQGSEA. Trimming stripped 4 bases from V and 3 bases from J, with 12 bases between. The CDR3 loop spans 13 amino acids.